One sample yielded the 32 T cell receptor beta chains listed below, sequenced in a study of blood T cell repertoires in COVID-19. Libraries were prepared by immunoSEQ multiplex PCR; TCRdb keeps only in-frame clonotypes and omits some of them. The repertoire has 89,000 or so clones, 85% of them found once; the top ten carry roughly 40%. The sequenced sample was peripheral blood. The receptors derive from an elderly man with acute or convalescent COVID-19.

The gene calls are TRBV6-5 and TRBJ1-5; D is perhaps TRBD1 (5 bases). Trimming removed 2 bases at V and 2 bases at J, with 10 bases between. Germline assignment: CDR1 MNHEY and CDR2 SVGAGI. The CDR3 is 15 residues long. The CDR3 reads CASSYKGAGNQPQHF. DNA of the CDR3: TGTGCCAGCAGTTACAAAGGGGCCGGCAATCAGCCCCAGCATTTT.

V gene TRBV7-9 combines with J gene TRBJ2-5; TRBD1 matches at 10 bases. The CDR3 sequence is 17 residues long. J lost 4 bases, V lost 5 bases, and 13 bases had no gene match. CDR1 is SEHNR, CDR2 FQNEAQ, per germline (reference sequence). CDR3 nucleotide sequence: TGTGCCAGCAGCCGAGATAATCCCGACAGGGGGCGAGAGACCCAGTACTTC. It is translated as CASSRDNPDRGRETQYF.

The genes are TRBV28 and TRBJ1-6, with TRBD1 identical over 7 bases. Germline V CDR1 and CDR2: MDHEN, SYDVKM. The CDR3 sequence is 15 residues long. With V trimmed by 5 bases and J by 7 bases, 8 bases remained unmatched. CDR3 loop: CASSKLTGENSPLHF. CDR3 nucleotides: TGTGCCAGCAGTAAACTAACAGGGGAGAATTCACCCCTCCACTTT. Looking up the rest from reference TRBV28 and TRBJ1-6 gives the full variable domain: DVKVTQSSRYLVKRTGEKVFLECVQDMDHENMFWYRQDPGLGLRLIYFSYDVKMKEKGDIPEGYSVSREKKERFSLILESASTNQTSMYLCASSKLTGENSPLHFGNGTRLTVT.

The gene calls are TRBV27 and TRBJ2-3; D uncertain. V lost 1 base and J lost 0, with 8 bases in between. The germline CDR1 and CDR2 sequences are MNHEY and SMNVEV (reference sequence). This CDR3 has 15 residues. CDR3 DNA: TGTGCCAGCAGTTTATATGTCATTAGCACAGATACGCAGTATTTT. This translates into CASSLYVISTDTQYF.

The chain has TRBV19 and TRBJ1-6; possible D gene TRBD1, 6 bases. V was cut by 7 bases and J by 5 bases, with 12 bases left in between. Per the germline V gene, CDR1 is LNHDA and CDR2 is SQIVND (reference sequence). The CDR3 loop spans 14 amino acids. The CDR3, as DNA: TGTGCCAGTATGGGCACAGGGAATAATTCACCCCTCCACTTT. It yields the protein CASMGTGNNSPLHF.

The chain has TRBV19 and TRBJ2-3, with D possibly TRBD2 on 6 matching bases. The germline V gene has CDR1 LNHDA and CDR2 SQIVND (reference sequence). V lost 3 bases, J lost 1 base, and 14 bases lay in between. CDR3 length: 16 amino acids. CDR3 region: CASSILLAAGTDTQYF. The CDR3 DNA reads TGTGCCAGTAGTATTCTATTAGCGGCAGGCACAGATACGCAGTATTTT.

In its sample, this clone was seen once. The chain employs TRBV19 and TRBJ2-1, with 7 nucleotides matching TRBD2. The trim removed 4 bases at V and 10 bases at J, leaving 10 bases unmatched. This CDR3 has 14 residues. CDR1 and CDR2 from the germline V gene are LNHDA and SQIVND (reference sequence). CDR3 in DNA: TGTGCCAGTAGTACCGACTCGCTTAGCGGGGAGCAGTTCTTC. This encodes CASSTDSLSGEQFF.

In nucleotides, the CDR3 is TGTGCCAGCAATATCGGACAAAATAATTCACCCCTCCACTTT. It specifies CASNIGQNNSPLHF. The chain recombines TRBV2 with TRBJ1-6, with a tentative D call TRBD1 (5 bases). Germline loops: CDR1 SNHLY, CDR2 FYNNEI. The CDR3 has 14 residues. Trimming cost V 7 bases and J 5 bases, with 12 bases left between them.

The genes are TRBV30 and TRBJ1-1; D uncertain. V lost 1 base, J lost 5 bases, and 23 bases lay in between. Germline V CDR1 and CDR2: GTSNPN, SVGIG (reference sequence). This CDR3 is 17 amino acids long. The DNA of the CDR3 is TGTGCCTGGAGTGACCAAAAGACCACCGGGAGCCTAACTGAAGCTTTCTTT. Amino acid sequence: CAWSDQKTTGSLTEAFF.

This clone was picked up one time. The V and J genes are TRBV6-2 or TRBV6-3 and TRBJ1-6; 8 nucleotides line up with TRBD1. The CDR3 is 16 residues long. Unmatched junction bases numbered 11, after V lost 6 bases and J lost 7 bases. Germline CDR1 MNHEY, CDR2 SVGEGT. The CDR3 sequence is CASSERGQGRNSPLHF. The CDR3 coding sequence is TGTGCCAGCAGCGAAAGAGGACAGGGTAGGAATTCACCCCTCCACTTT.

The rearrangement uses TRBV7-9 and TRBJ2-1, with D tentatively TRBD2 (6 bases). Germline V gives CDR1 SEHNR, CDR2 FQNEAQ (reference sequence). V shed 0 bases and J shed 10 bases, with 13 bases lying between them. This CDR3 comprises 14 residues. The CDR3 here is CASSLAQDYPEQFF. The CDR3 bases are TGTGCCAGCAGCTTAGCGCAGGACTACCCCGAGCAGTTCTTC.

The chain has TRBV30 and TRBJ2-1; a weak D match, TRBD2 (6 bases). The V gene's germline CDR1 is GTSNPN and CDR2 SVGIG (reference sequence). CDR3 length equals 13 residues. The ends were cut back, 0 bases at V and 7 bases at J, with 10 bases in the middle. DNA for the CDR3: TGTGCCTGGAGTGTTTCGGGGGTGAATGAGCAGTTCTTC. Residues: CAWSVSGVNEQFF. The whole variable domain, filled in from reference TRBV30 and TRBJ2-1, reads SQTIHQWPATLVQPVGSPLSLECTVEGTSNPNLYWYRQAAGRGLQLLFYSVGIGQISSEVPQNLSASRPQDRQFILSSKKLLLSDSGFYLCAWSVSGVNEQFFGPGTRLTVL.

The CDR3 loop reads CASSIDFGSAHPTDTQYF. The CDR3 coding sequence is TGTGCCAGTAGTATTGACTTTGGGAGCGCTCACCCCACAGATACGCAGTATTTT. This chain connects TRBV19 to TRBJ2-3, with a tentative D call TRBD2 (5 bases). The CDR3 runs 18 residues. The germline V gene has CDR1 LNHDA and CDR2 SQIVND (reference sequence). Trimming pared 3 bases from V and 2 bases from J, leaving 21 bases between.

V and J are TRBV30 and TRBJ2-7; unclear D gene. The V gene lost 4 bases and the J gene lost 5 bases, with 15 bases spanning the gap. This CDR3 spans 13 amino acids. The germline CDR1 and CDR2 sequences are GTSNPN and SVGIG (reference sequence). CDR3 protein: CAWKYGVNHEQYF. The CDR3 region has the DNA TGTGCCTGGAAATACGGAGTCAACCACGAGCAGTACTTC.

CDR3 in DNA: TGTGCCAGCAGCTCGATTCGAGGACAGGGGAGAGCTGAAGCTTTCTTT. Residues: CASSSIRGQGRAEAFF. The chain combines TRBV7-9 with TRBJ1-1; 9 positions agree with TRBD1. This CDR3 spans 16 amino acids. V lost 4 bases and J lost 6; bases outside the gene matches: 12. Germline V lookup: CDR1 SEHNR, CDR2 FQNEAQ (reference sequence). The entire variable domain, with the rest obtained from reference TRBV7-9 and TRBJ1-1, is as follows: DTGVSQNPRHKITKRGQNVTFRCDPISEHNRLYWYRQTLGQGPEFLTYFQNEAQLEKSRLLSDRFSAERPKGSFSTLEIQRTEQGDSAMYLCASSSIRGQGRAEAFFGQGTRLTVV.

The chain recombines TRBV7-2 with TRBJ2-2, with unresolved D. CDR3 length: 13 amino acids. Germline V gives CDR1 SGHTA, CDR2 FQGNSA. Between the trimmed V and J ends, which lost 3 bases and 4 bases, there was a span of 6 bases. The CDR3 reads CASSFTSTGELFF. CDR3 bases: TGTGCCAGCAGCTTTACGAGCACCGGGGAGCTGTTTTTT. The variable domain in full, with the rest retrieved from reference TRBV7-2 and TRBJ2-2, is GAGVSQSPSNKVTEKGKDVELRCDPISGHTALYWYRQSLGQGLEFLIYFQGNSAPDKSGLPSDRFSAERTGGSVSTLTIQRTQQEDSAVYLCASSFTSTGELFFGEGSRLTVL.

This chain joins TRBV7-2 and TRBJ2-5; D is unclear. Germline V lookup: CDR1 SGHTA, CDR2 FQGNSA. This CDR3 region has 13 residues. Trimming pared 2 bases from V and 5 bases from J, leaving 9 bases between. The CDR3, as DNA: TGTGCCAGCAGCTTATCAGGCTTTGAGACCCAGTACTTC. Protein product: CASSLSGFETQYF. Drawing the rest from reference TRBV7-2 and TRBJ2-5, the complete variable domain is GAGVSQSPSNKVTEKGKDVELRCDPISGHTALYWYRQSLGQGLEFLIYFQGNSAPDKSGLPSDRFSAERTGGSVSTLTIQRTQQEDSAVYLCASSLSGFETQYFGPGTRLLVL.

The chain carries TRBV7-6 and TRBJ2-3; D might be TRBD2 (5 bases). The germline gives CDR1 SGHVS, CDR2 FNYEAQ. This CDR3 has 14 amino acids. Deletions cut 6 bases from V and 8 bases from J, with 18 bases between. CDR3 sequence reads: CASSYSRTASTQYF. CDR3 bases: TGTGCCAGCAGTTACTCGCGGACTGCATCTACGCAGTATTTT. The full variable domain, rest sourced from reference TRBV7-6 and TRBJ2-3, is GAGVSQSPRYKVTKRGQDVALRCDPISGHVSLYWYRQALGQGPEFLTYFNYEAQQDKSGLPNDRFSAERPEGSISTLTIQRTEQRDSAMYRCASSYSRTASTQYFGPGTRLTVL.

The V gene is TRBV7-2, the J gene TRBJ2-5; 9 bases align to TRBD2. CDR1 is SGHTA and CDR2 is FQGNSA in the germline V gene. The CDR3 contains 18 residues. Unmatched junction bases numbered 14, after V lost 5 bases and J lost 1 base. The CDR3 here is CASSLVASAGGRQETQYF. Here the CDR3 DNA reads TGTGCCAGCAGCCTAGTGGCCTCGGCGGGAGGGCGCCAAGAGACCCAGTACTTC.

This clone was recorded once. The rearrangement joins TRBV15 to TRBJ2-5, with TRBD1 identical over 7 bases. J was trimmed by 5 bases and V by 8 bases; bases with no gene match: 2. The CDR3 is 11 residues long. Germline V gives CDR1 LNHNV, CDR2 YYDKDF (reference sequence). The CDR3 is CATQGVETQYF. The CDR3 DNA sequence: TGTGCCACCCAGGGGGTTGAGACCCAGTACTTC.

This clone was picked up a small number of times. The chain combines TRBV2 with TRBJ1-1; perhaps TRBD1 as D (5 bases). CDR3 length equals 13 residues. Germline V gene sequence: CDR1 SNHLY, CDR2 FYNNEI. Trimming pared 5 bases from V and 3 bases from J, leaving 10 bases between. This CDR3 is CASSSQGYTEAFF. CDR3 coding DNA: TGTGCCAGCAGTTCTCAGGGCTACACTGAAGCTTTCTTT. Together with reference TRBV2 and TRBJ1-1, the CDR3 gives the full variable domain: EPEVTQTPSHQVTQMGQEVILRCVPISNHLYFYWYRQILGQKVEFLVSFYNNEISEKSEIFDDQFSVERPDGSNFTLKIRSTKLEDSAMYFCASSSQGYTEAFFGQGTRLTVV.

The chain joins TRBV19 to TRBJ2-6; D is unresolved. The CDR3 runs to 13 residues. The germline gives CDR1 LNHDA, CDR2 SQIVND (reference sequence). Trimming removed 6 bases from V and 4 bases from J, with 7 bases in between. The CDR3 protein is CASSPVGANVLTF. CDR3 bases: TGTGCCAGTAGCCCGGTAGGGGCCAACGTCCTGACTTTC.

The chain combines TRBV12-5 with TRBJ2-1, with 7 bases aligning to TRBD2. The J segment lost 0 bases and the V segment lost 1 base, leaving 0 bases of the junction unmatched. This CDR3 comprises 15 residues. Germline V gene sequence: CDR1 LGHNT, CDR2 FRNRAP. The CDR3 here is CASGLGGSSYNEQFF. The CDR3 DNA sequence: TGTGCTAGTGGTTTGGGCGGGAGCTCCTACAATGAGCAGTTCTTC. Drawing the rest from reference TRBV12-5 and TRBJ2-1, the complete variable domain is DARVTQTPRHKVTEMGQEVTMRCQPILGHNTVFWYRQTMMQGLELLAYFRNRAPLDDSGMPKDRFSAEMPDATLATLKIQPSEPRDSAVYFCASGLGGSSYNEQFFGPGTRLTVL.

The chain carries TRBV4-2 and TRBJ2-1; TRBD2 might be the D (6 bases). The CDR3 is made up of 18 amino acids. Germline V gene data show CDR1 as LGHNA and CDR2 as YNFKEQ. Trimming cost V 0 bases and J 3 bases, with 18 bases left between them. The CDR3 reads CASSQESPGLALYNEQFF. CDR3 nucleotides: TGTGCCAGCAGCCAAGAATCGCCCGGTCTAGCGCTCTACAATGAGCAGTTCTTC.

V usage is TRBV10-3 and J usage is TRBJ2-5, with 8 bases matching TRBD2. The germline V gene encodes CDR1 ENHRY and CDR2 SYGVKD. The V and J ends lost 1 base and 1 base, in that order; junction bases with no gene match: 5. The CDR3 consists of 16 residues. The CDR3 coding sequence is TGTGCCATCAGTGAGTTTTCTAGCGGGTTCCAAGAGACCCAGTACTTC. Translation: CAISEFSSGFQETQYF.

This clone has only a few counts. In the same sample, other DNA sequences code for this CDR3. The rearrangement joins TRBV4-1 to TRBJ1-2; 10 nucleotides agree with TRBD1. The CDR3 runs to 14 residues. The germline V gene encodes CDR1 MGHRA and CDR2 YSYEKL. Germline trimming cut 1 base from V and 4 bases from J; bases unmatched to any gene: 0. In DNA form, the CDR3 reads TGCGCCAGCAGCCAAGGGGACAGGGGCTATGGCTACACCTTC. Its translation: CASSQGDRGYGYTF.

The chain has TRBV19 and TRBJ2-1; TRBD2 aligns across 7 bases. The CDR3 runs 18 residues. Trimming cost V 8 bases and J 2 bases; bases outside gene matches: 18. From germline, CDR1 is LNHDA and CDR2 SQIVND (reference sequence). The chain's CDR3 is CASRREATLADAYNEQFF. In DNA, the CDR3 is TGTGCCAGTCGGAGGGAAGCTACGCTAGCGGACGCCTACAATGAGCAGTTCTTC.

The rearrangement uses TRBV19 and TRBJ2-1; 10 bases map to TRBD2. Germline V lookup: CDR1 LNHDA, CDR2 SQIVND (reference sequence). The CDR3 has 17 residues. The J segment lost 3 bases and the V segment lost 3 bases, leaving 8 bases of the junction unmatched. The CDR3 nucleotides read TGTGCCAGTAGTATCCGCGGACTAGCGGACATCTACAATGAGCAGTTCTTC. This encodes CASSIRGLADIYNEQFF.

This chain links TRBV9 with TRBJ2-7; 7 bases align to TRBD1. The CDR3 has 14 residues. The germline V gene has CDR1 SGDLS and CDR2 YYNGEE. V lost 0 bases and J lost 4; bases outside the gene matches: 4. This CDR3 is CASSVDRGRYEQYF. CDR3 bases: TGTGCCAGCAGCGTAGATAGGGGGCGGTACGAGCAGTACTTC.

The sample holds one count of this clone. The rearrangement joins TRBV13 to TRBJ2-2, with 16 bases identical to TRBD2. Germline CDR1 and CDR2: PRHDT and FYEKMQ (reference sequence). This CDR3 region has 20 residues. Unmatched junction bases numbered 4, after V lost 0 bases and J lost 0 bases. The CDR3 bases are TGTGCCAGCAGCTTAGGATCGGGACTAGCGGGAGGGCCGAACACCGGGGAGCTGTTTTTT. This codes for CASSLGSGLAGGPNTGELFF.

V is TRBV10-3 and J is TRBJ1-2; 7 bases agree with TRBD1. J lost 3 bases, V lost 11 bases, and 3 bases had no gene match. The germline V gene encodes CDR1 ENHRY and CDR2 SYGVKD. This CDR3 spans 11 amino acids. In DNA form, the CDR3 reads TGTGCCGTGGGGACAGACTATGGCTACACCTTC. This codes for CAVGTDYGYTF.

The chain has TRBV28 and TRBJ2-1; TRBD2 is a possible D gene (5 bases). The CDR3 totals 14 residues. V gave up 6 bases and J gave up 6 bases, with 15 bases separating them. Germline CDR1 and CDR2: MDHEN and SYDVKM. The CDR3 DNA reads as TGTGCCAGCAGCCGGACGGCGGGTGGCAATGAGCAGTTCTTC. Residues: CASSRTAGGNEQFF.